This passage covers 13 T cell receptor beta chains from one sample sequenced in a study of T cell responses to AZD1222 COVID-19 vaccine (dated by TCRdb to the early 2020s). Receptors were amplified or captured by the immunoSEQ multiplex PCR assay. The clones in this table, taken by TCRdb from immuneACCESS, are in-frame only. Not every clone is retained; where verified, under half of the shortfall comes from an unresolved V gene, and the cause of the rest is unknown. The sample has around 100,000 clones on record, more than 70% of them singletons. 9.5% to 13% of the sample is in the top ten clones. This sample's time point label indicates: about 28 days (+/-7) after the second vaccine dose. Sample: peripheral blood, taken 28 days after the second AZD1222 dose. These receptors were taken from an adult who received the AZD1222 COVID-19 vaccine.

J is TRBJ2-3 and V is TRBV20-1, with D unresolved. The CDR3 loop spans 11 amino acids. From germline, CDR1 is DFQATT and CDR2 SNEGSKA (reference sequence). The germline V and J ends were trimmed by 7 bases and 6 bases, with 11 bases remaining between them. The CDR3 sequence is CSGRSSDTQYF. As DNA, the CDR3 is TGCAGTGGCCGGAGCTCGGATACGCAGTATTTT.

The J gene is TRBJ2-3, the V gene TRBV4-1; 16 bases are a match to TRBD2. V was clipped by 0 bases and J by 2 bases; unmatched bases: 5. CDR1 and CDR2 from the germline V gene are MGHRA and YSYEKL. The CDR3 has 19 residues. The CDR3 sequence is CASSQEGGLAGGPTDTQYF. The CDR3 bases are TGCGCCAGCAGCCAAGAAGGGGGACTAGCGGGAGGGCCCACAGATACGCAGTATTTT.

This clone has only a few counts. The chain is built from TRBV6-1 and TRBJ1-6; D is uncertain. Germline CDR1 MNHNS, CDR2 SASEGT. The CDR3 extends over 14 amino acids. V was trimmed by 0 bases and J by 10 bases, leaving 10 bases between them. The CDR3 spells CASSEADVRSPLHF. CDR3 DNA sequence: TGTGCCAGCAGTGAAGCGGACGTGAGGTCACCCCTCCACTTT.

This clone was found a few times. The CDR3 DNA is TGCGCCAGCACCTTCAGTCGCTCTAGCTCTGGAAACACCATATATTTT. This codes for CASTFSRSSSGNTIYF. This chain connects TRBV10-2 to TRBJ1-3, with unresolved D. There are 16 residues in the CDR3. The V gene lost 7 bases and the J gene lost 0 bases, with 16 bases spanning the gap. CDR1 and CDR2 (germline): WSHSY, SAAADI.

This clone is a singleton in its sample. The chain employs TRBV14 and TRBJ1-2; D gene ambiguous. The germline CDR1 and CDR2 sequences are SGHDN and FVKESK. V lost 0 bases and J lost 2, with 4 bases in between. The length of the CDR3 is 13 residues. CDR3 DNA sequence: TGTGCCAGCAGCCAAGAATTAAACTATGGCTACACCTTC. Protein sequence: CASSQELNYGYTF.

In this sample, this clone turned up once. The V call is TRBV4-3, the J call TRBJ2-6; D uncertain. From germline, CDR1 is LGHNA and CDR2 YSLEER. V lost 6 bases and J 0 bases, leaving 9 bases between the germline ends. This CDR3 is 15 amino acids long. CDR3 loop: CASSMSNSGANVLTF. Here the CDR3 DNA reads TGCGCCAGCAGTATGAGCAACTCTGGGGCCAACGTCCTGACTTTC.

The J gene is TRBJ2-1, the V gene TRBV7-9, with D unresolved. The CDR3 runs to 15 residues. V lost 2 bases to trimming and J lost 2 bases, with 10 bases between them. The germline CDR1 and CDR2 sequences are SEHNR and FQNEAQ (reference sequence). Here the CDR3 DNA reads TGTGCCAGCAGCTTACGGCTCGCCGCCTACAATGAGCAGTTCTTC. This gives the protein CASSLRLAAYNEQFF.

This chain uses TRBV30 with TRBJ1-1, with D hard to call. Germline V gene sequence: CDR1 GTSNPN, CDR2 SVGIG (reference sequence). This CDR3 is 14 amino acids long. V shed 2 bases and J shed 1 base, with 11 bases lying between them. Here the CDR3 DNA reads TGTGCCTGGAGTTTAGGACCGGGGAACACTGAAGCTTTCTTT. Amino acid sequence: CAWSLGPGNTEAFF.

The J gene is TRBJ2-1, the V gene TRBV7-3; D may be TRBD2 (6 bases). The CDR3 runs to 14 residues. CDR1 is SGHTA, CDR2 FQGTGA, per germline. Trimming took off 4 bases at V and 7 bases at J, with 14 bases between the two ends. The CDR3 here is CASSSLLARNEQFF. The CDR3 DNA follows: TGTGCCAGCAGCTCGCTACTAGCACGAAATGAGCAGTTCTTC.

The chain links TRBV5-6 to TRBJ2-1; D might be TRBD2 (6 bases). The CDR3 totals 14 residues. Between the trimmed V and J ends, which lost 0 bases and 6 bases, there was a span of 10 bases. Germline CDR1 and CDR2: SGHDT and YYEEEE. The CDR3: CASSLGDSINEQFF. CDR3 DNA: TGTGCCAGCAGCTTGGGGGACTCCATCAATGAGCAGTTCTTC.

This chain connects TRBV5-5 to TRBJ2-3; D might be TRBD1 (6 bases). The ends were cut back, 4 bases at V and 0 bases at J, with 15 bases in the middle. The V gene's germline CDR1 is SGHKS and CDR2 YYEKEE (reference sequence). The CDR3 contains 16 residues. The CDR3 DNA reads as TGTGCCAGCAGCCCGCTGAAGGGGGTGAGCACAGATACGCAGTATTTT. Translating gives CASSPLKGVSTDTQYF. The whole variable domain, filled in from reference TRBV5-5 and TRBJ2-3, reads DAGVTQSPTHLIKTRGQQVTLRCSPISGHKSVSWYQQVLGQGPQFIFQYYEKEERGRGNFPDRFSARQFPNYSSELNVNALLLGDSALYLCASSPLKGVSTDTQYFGPGTRLTVL.

The rearrangement links TRBV2 to TRBJ1-3; TRBD1 might be the D (6 bases). Trimming shortened V by 1 base and J by 2 bases, and 9 bases separated the two germline ends. The germline V gene encodes CDR1 SNHLY and CDR2 FYNNEI. This CDR3 region has 15 residues. CDR3 sequence (DNA): TGTGCCAGCAGTGAAGGGGAGGGGGCTGGAAACACCATATATTTT. Translating gives CASSEGEGAGNTIYF.

V gene TRBV6-5 combines with J gene TRBJ2-2; D gene uncertain. The CDR3 has 10 amino acids. Germline V gives CDR1 MNHEY, CDR2 SVGAGI. The V gene lost 8 bases and the J gene lost 7 bases, with 5 bases spanning the gap. CDR3 coding DNA: TGTGCCAGCTCTCACGGGGAGCTGTTTTTT. Translated: CASSHGELFF.